This T cell receptor beta chain was found in a study of blood T cell repertoires in COVID-19. There are 16 residues in the CDR3. Trimming shortened V by 5 bases and J by 0 bases, and 14 bases separated the two germline ends. CDR1 and CDR2 from the germline V gene are LNHNV and YYDKDF (reference sequence). TCRdb's table, derived via immunoSEQ multiplex PCR, lists solely in-frame clones and lacks some. The data contain approximately 300,000 clones, roughly 88% of them seen just once; the ten biggest clones take up 0.85% to 0.9%. The specimen was peripheral blood. The clonotype was recovered from a human donor with COVID-19, enrolled during active disease. The donor label of this sample is uncertain. This sequence joins TRBV15 and TRBJ1-3; D may be TRBD1 (6 bases). CDR3 sequence (DNA): TGTGCCACCAGCCGAGGGGGGGATGGCTCTGGAAACACCATATATTTT. Protein sequence: CATSRGGDGSGNTIYF.